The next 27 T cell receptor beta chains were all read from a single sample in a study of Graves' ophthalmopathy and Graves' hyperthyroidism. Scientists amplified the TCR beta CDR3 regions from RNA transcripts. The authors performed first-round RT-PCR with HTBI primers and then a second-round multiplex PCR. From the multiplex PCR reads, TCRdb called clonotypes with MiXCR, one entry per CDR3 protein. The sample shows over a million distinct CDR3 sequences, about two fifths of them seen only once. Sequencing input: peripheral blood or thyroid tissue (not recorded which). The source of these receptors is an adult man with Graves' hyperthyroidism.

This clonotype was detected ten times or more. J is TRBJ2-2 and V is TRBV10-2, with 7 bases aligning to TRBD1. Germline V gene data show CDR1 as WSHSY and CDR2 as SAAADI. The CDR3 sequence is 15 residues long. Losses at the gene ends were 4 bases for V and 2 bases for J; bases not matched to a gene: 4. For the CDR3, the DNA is TGCGCCAGCAGTGGCCGACAGGGAAACACCGGGGAGCTGTTTTTT. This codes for CASSGRQGNTGELFF.

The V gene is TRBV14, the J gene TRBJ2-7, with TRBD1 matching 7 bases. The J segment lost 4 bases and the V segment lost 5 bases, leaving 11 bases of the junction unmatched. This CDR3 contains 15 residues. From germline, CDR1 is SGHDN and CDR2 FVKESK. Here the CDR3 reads CASSSWGQRKYEQYF. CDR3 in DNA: TGTGCCAGCAGCTCGTGGGGACAGAGAAAATACGAGCAGTACTTC.

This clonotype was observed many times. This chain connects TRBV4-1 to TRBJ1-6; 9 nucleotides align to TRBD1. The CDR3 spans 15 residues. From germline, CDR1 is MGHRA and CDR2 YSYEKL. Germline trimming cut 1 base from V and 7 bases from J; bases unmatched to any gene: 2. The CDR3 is CASSQVGQGNSPLHF. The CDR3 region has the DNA TGCGCCAGCAGCCAAGTGGGACAGGGAAATTCACCCCTCCACTTT.

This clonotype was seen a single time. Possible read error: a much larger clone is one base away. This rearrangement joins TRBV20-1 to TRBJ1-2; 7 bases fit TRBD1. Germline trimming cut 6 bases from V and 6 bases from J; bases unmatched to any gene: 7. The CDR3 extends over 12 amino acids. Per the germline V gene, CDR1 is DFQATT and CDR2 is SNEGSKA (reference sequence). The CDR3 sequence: CSATTGNHGYTF. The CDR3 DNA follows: TGCAGTGCCACGACAGGGAACCATGGCTACACCTTC.

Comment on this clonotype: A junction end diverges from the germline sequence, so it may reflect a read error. The CDR3 loop reads CASRHPLTYEQYF. CDR3 sequence (DNA): TGTGCCAGCAGACACCCTCTGACATACGAGCAGTACTTC. V usage is TRBV10-2 and J usage is TRBJ2-7; D not resolved. CDR1 and CDR2 from the germline V gene are WSHSY and SAAADI. This CDR3 region has 13 residues.

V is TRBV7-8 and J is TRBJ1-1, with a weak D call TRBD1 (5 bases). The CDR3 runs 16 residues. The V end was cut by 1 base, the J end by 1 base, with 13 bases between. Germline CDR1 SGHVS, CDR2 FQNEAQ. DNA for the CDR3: TGTGCCAGCAGCTTAGTGGGGGGAGTAGGGAACACTGAAGCTTTCTTT. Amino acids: CASSLVGGVGNTEAFF. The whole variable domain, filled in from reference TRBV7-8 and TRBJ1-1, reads GAGVSQSPRYKVAKRGQDVALRCDPISGHVSLFWYQQALGQGPEFLTYFQNEAQLDKSGLPSDRFFAERPEGSVSTLKIQRTQQEDSAVYLCASSLVGGVGNTEAFFGQGTRLTVV.

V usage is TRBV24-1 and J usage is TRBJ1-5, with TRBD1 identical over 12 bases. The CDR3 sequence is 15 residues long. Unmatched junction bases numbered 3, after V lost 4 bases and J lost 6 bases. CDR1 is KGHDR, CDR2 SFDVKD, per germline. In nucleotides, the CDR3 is TGTGCCACCAGTGAAGGGACAGGGGGCTTTCAGCCCCAGCATTTT. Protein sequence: CATSEGTGGFQPQHF.

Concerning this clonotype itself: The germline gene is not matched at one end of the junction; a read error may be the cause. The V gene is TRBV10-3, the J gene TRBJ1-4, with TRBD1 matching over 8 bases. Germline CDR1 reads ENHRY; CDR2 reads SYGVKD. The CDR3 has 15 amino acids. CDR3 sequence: CAVRGTGTTNEKLLF. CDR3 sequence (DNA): TGTGCCGTCCGGGGGACAGGAACAACTAATGAAAAACTGCTTTTT.

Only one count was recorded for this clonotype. The CDR3 reads CASCSSKQETQYF. The CDR3 DNA follows: TGTGCCAGCTGCTCTAGCAAACAAGAGACCCAGTACTTC. The rearrangement links TRBV2 to TRBJ2-5; D perhaps matches TRBD2 (5 bases). CDR1 SNHLY and CDR2 FYNNEI come from the germline V gene. V was pared by 8 bases and J by 2 bases, with 12 bases between. This CDR3 region has 13 residues.

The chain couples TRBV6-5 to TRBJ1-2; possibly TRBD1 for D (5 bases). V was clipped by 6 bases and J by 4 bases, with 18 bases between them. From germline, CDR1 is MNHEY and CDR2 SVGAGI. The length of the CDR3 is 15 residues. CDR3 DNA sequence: TGTGCCAGCAGCCATCCGACAGCAGGGACCTATGGCTACACCTTC. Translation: CASSHPTAGTYGYTF.

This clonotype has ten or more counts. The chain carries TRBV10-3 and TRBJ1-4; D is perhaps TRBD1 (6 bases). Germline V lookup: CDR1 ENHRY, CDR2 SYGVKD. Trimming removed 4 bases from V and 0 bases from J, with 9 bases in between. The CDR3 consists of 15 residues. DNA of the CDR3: TGTGCCATCAGTGGAACAGGGCCAACTAATGAAAAACTGTTTTTT. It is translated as CAISGTGPTNEKLFF.

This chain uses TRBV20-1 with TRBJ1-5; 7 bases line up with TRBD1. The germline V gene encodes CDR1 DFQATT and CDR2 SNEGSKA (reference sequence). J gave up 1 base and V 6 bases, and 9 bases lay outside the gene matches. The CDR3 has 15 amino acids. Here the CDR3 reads CSATPGGRSNQPQHF. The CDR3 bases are TGCAGTGCAACCCCAGGGGGGCGAAGCAATCAGCCCCAGCATTTT.

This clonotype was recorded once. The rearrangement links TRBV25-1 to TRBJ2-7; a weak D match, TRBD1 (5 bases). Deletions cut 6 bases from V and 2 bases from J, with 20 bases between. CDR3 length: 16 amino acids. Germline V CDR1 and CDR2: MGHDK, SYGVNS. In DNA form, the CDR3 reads TGTGCCAGCAGCCCTCAGAACAGACAGAAAGCCTACGAGCAGTACTTC. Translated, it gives CASSPQNRQKAYEQYF.

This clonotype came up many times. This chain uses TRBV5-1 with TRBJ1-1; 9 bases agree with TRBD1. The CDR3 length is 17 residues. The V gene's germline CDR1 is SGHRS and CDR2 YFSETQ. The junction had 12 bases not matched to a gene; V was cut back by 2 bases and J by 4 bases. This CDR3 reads CASSLTPGQGVVTEAFF. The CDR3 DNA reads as TGCGCCAGCAGCTTAACACCGGGACAGGGTGTAGTCACTGAAGCTTTCTTT.

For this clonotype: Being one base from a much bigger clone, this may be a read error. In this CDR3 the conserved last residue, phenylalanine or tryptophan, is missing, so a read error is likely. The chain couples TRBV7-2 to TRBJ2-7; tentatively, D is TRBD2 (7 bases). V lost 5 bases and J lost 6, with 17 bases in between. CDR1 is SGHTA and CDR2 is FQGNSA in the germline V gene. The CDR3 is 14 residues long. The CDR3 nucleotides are TGTGCCAGCAGCCCCAGGGGTGGCGGGAGCGAGCAGTACCTC. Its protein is CASSPRGGGSEQYL.

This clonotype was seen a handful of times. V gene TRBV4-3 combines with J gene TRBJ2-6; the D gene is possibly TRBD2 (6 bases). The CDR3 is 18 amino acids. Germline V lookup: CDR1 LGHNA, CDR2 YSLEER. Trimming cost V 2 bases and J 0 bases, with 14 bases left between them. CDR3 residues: CASSQRLVESSGANVLTF. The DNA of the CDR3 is TGCGCCAGCAGCCAAAGACTAGTCGAGAGCTCTGGGGCCAACGTCCTGACTTTC.

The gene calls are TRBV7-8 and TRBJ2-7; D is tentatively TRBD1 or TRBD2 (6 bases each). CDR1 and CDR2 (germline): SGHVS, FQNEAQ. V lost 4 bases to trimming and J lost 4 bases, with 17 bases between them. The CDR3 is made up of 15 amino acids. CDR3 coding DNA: TGTGCCAGCAGCTCCTCGGGGGCAGGGCAGTACGAGCAGTACTTC. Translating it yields CASSSSGAGQYEQYF.

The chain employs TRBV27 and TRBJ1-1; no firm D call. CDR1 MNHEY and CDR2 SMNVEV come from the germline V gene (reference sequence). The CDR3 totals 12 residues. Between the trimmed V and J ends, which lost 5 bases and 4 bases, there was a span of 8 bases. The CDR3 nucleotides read TGTGCCAGCAGTAGCACCTTCACTGAAGCTTTCTTT. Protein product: CASSSTFTEAFF.

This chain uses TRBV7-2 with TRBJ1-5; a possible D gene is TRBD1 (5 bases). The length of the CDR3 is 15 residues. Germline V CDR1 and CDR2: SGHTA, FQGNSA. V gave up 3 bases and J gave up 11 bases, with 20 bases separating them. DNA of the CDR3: TGTGCCAGCAGCTTTTCGGGGCCAGTACAAGAGACCCAGCATTTT. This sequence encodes CASSFSGPVQETQHF. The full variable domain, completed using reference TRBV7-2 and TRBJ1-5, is GAGVSQSPSNKVTEKGKDVELRCDPISGHTALYWYRQSLGQGLEFLIYFQGNSAPDKSGLPSDRFSAERTGGSVSTLTIQRTQQEDSAVYLCASSFSGPVQETQHFGDGTRLSIL.

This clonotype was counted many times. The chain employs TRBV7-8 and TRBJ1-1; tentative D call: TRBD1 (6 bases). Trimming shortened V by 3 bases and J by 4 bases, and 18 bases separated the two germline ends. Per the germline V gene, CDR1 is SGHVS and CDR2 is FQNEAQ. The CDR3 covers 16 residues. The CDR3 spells CASSLRTGIVGTEAFF. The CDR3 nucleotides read TGTGCCAGCAGCTTGAGAACAGGGATAGTTGGCACTGAAGCTTTCTTT.

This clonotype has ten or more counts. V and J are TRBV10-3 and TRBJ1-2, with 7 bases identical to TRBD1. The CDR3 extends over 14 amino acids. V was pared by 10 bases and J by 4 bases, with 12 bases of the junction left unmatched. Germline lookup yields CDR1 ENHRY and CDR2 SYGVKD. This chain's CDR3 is CASSKHRGIYGYTF. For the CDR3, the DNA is TGTGCCAGCAGCAAGCACAGGGGAATCTATGGCTACACCTTC.

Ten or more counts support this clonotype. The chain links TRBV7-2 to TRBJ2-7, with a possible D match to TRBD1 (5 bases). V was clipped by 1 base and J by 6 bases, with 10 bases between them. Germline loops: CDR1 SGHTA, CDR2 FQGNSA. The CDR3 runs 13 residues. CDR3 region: CASSLGVGPEQYF. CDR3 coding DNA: TGTGCCAGCAGCTTAGGGGTGGGGCCCGAGCAGTACTTC.

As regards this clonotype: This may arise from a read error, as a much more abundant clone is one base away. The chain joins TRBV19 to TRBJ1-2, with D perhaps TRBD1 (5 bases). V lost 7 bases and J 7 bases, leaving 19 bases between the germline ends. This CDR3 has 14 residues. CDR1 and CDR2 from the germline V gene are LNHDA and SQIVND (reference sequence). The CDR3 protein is CASNRDPGYFGYTF. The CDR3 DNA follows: TGTGCCAGTAACCGGGACCCAGGCTATTTTGGCTACACCTTC.

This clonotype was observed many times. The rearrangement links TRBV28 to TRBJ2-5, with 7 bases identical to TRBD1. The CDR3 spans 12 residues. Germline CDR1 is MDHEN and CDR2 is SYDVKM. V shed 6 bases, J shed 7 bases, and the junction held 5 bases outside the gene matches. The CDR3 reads CASRQTGLTQYF. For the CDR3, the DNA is TGTGCCAGCAGACAGACAGGGTTGACCCAGTACTTC.

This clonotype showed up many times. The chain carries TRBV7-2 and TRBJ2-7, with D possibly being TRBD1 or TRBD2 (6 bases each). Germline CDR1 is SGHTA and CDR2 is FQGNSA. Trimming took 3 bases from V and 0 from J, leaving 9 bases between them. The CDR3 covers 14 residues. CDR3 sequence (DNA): TGTGCCAGCAGCTTTTGGGGGGCCTCCTACGAGCAGTACTTC. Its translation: CASSFWGASYEQYF.

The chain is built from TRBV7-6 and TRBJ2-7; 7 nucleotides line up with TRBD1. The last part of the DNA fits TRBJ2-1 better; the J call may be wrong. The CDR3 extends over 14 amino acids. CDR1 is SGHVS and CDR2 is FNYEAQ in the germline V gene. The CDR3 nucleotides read TGTGCCAGCAGCCCAGACAGGGTCTACAATGAGCAGTTCTTC. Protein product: CASSPDRVYNEQFF.

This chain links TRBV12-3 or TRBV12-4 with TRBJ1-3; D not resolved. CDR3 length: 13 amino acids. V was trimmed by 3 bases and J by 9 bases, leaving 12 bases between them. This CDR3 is CASSFRARGTIYF. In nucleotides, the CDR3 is TGTGCCAGCAGTTTTCGGGCTCGGGGCACCATATATTTT.